This T cell receptor (beta chain) appears in the sequencing data of a study of CD8+CD57+ T cells in acquired aplastic anemia. Study summary: Recorded DNA amounts for sorted CD4+ and CD8+ cells had an average of about 3.5 ug. Study findings and constraints: Patients and controls shared some 30 CD8+ CDR3 sequences, highly expressed in patients. No significant difference in CD8+ Simpson's diversity was found between patients and controls.

Comments on this clonotype: The antigen is not known.

Genomic DNA, serving as template, underwent TCR beta VDJ and CDR3 profiling. Each CDR3 protein gets one entry after TCRdb re-called the reads with MiXCR. The sample holds approximately 300,000 distinct CDR3 sequences, 45% to 65% seen once. The CDR3 covers 14 residues. Germline CDR1 and CDR2: SQVTM and ANQGSEA. V lost 8 bases to trimming and J lost 0 bases, with 14 bases between them. Individuals selected for sequencing had exhibited CD8+CD57+ cell expansion on flow cytometry. The chain carries TRBV29-1 and TRBJ1-5, with no clear D. The TCR sequence derives from a human donor with aplastic anemia. The specimen was sorted CD4+, CD8+, or CD8+CD57+ T cells (not recorded which) from PBMCs. CDR3 residues: CSSGLPDSNQPQHF. In DNA, the CDR3 is TGCAGCAGTGGGCTGCCGGATAGCAATCAGCCCCAGCATTTT. The full variable domain, its missing parts supplied by reference TRBV29-1 and TRBJ1-5, is SAVISQKPSRDICQRGTSLTIQCQVDSQVTMMFWYRQQPGQSLTLIATANQGSEATYESGFVIDKFPISRPNLTFSTLTVSNMSPEDSSIYLCSSGLPDSNQPQHFGDGTRLSIL.